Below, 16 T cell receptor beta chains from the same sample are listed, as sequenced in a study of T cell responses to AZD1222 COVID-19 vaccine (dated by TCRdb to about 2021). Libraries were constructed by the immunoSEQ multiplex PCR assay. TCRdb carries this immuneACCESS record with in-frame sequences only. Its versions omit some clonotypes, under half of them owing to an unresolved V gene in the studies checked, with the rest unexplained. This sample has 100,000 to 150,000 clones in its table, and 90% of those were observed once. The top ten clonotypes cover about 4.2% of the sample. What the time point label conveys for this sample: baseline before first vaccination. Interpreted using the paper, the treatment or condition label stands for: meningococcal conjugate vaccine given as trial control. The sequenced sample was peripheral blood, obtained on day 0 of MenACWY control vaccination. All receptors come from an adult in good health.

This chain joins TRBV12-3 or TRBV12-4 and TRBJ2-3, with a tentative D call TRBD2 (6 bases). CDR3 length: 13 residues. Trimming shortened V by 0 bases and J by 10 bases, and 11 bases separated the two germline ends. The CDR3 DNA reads TGTGCCAGCAGTTTAGCGAATAGCGGCCCGCAGTATTTT. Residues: CASSLANSGPQYF.

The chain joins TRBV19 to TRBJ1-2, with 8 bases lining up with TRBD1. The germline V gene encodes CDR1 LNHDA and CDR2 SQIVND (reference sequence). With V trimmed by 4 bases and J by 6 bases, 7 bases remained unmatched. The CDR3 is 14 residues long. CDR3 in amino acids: CASSNDRGRDGYTF. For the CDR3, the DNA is TGTGCCAGTAGTAACGACAGGGGTAGGGATGGCTACACCTTC.

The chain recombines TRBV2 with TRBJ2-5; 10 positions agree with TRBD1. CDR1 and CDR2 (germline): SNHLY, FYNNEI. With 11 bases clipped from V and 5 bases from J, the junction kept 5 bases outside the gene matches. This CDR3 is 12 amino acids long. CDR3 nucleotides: TGTGCCGGACAGGGGGTCGGGGAGACCCAGTACTTC. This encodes CAGQGVGETQYF.

CDR3 region: CASSRGPYEQYV. The DNA for the CDR3 is TGTGCCAGCAGCCGGGGTCCCTACGAGCAGTACGTC. The gene calls are TRBV6-2 or TRBV6-3 and TRBJ2-7; D possibly corresponds to TRBD2 (5 bases). Germline V lookup: CDR1 MNHEY, CDR2 SVGEGT. V lost 6 bases and J 2 bases, leaving 8 bases between the germline ends. The CDR3 consists of 12 residues.

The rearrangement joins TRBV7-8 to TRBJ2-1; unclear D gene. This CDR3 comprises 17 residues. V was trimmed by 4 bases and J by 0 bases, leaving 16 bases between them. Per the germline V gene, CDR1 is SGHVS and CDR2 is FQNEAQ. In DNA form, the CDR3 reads TGTGCCAGCAGCTCGCCACTCCTACTTATCTCCTACAATGAGCAGTTCTTC. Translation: CASSSPLLLISYNEQFF.

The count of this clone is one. CDR3 DNA: TGTGCCAGCAGTTCCCGACTCTTGAATTACTACAATGAGCAGTTCTTC. Translation: CASSSRLLNYYNEQFF. The J gene is TRBJ2-1, the V gene TRBV28; D call uncertain. The CDR3 is made up of 16 amino acids. Germline V CDR1 and CDR2: MDHEN, SYDVKM. V lost 4 bases and J 3 bases, leaving 16 bases between the germline ends.

The CDR3 loop reads CASSATEYNEQFF. The CDR3 nucleotides read TGTGCCAGCAGTGCCACAGAGTACAATGAGCAGTTCTTC. This chain links TRBV12-3 or TRBV12-4 with TRBJ2-1; no reliable D call. V shed 5 bases and J shed 4 bases, with 9 bases lying between them. This CDR3 is built from 13 residues.

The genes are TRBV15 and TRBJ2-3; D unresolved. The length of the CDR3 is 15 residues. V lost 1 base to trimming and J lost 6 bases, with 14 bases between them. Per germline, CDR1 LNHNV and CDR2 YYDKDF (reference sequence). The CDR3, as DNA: TGTGCCACCAGCAGAGCTCCGCCGTTAGGGGATACGCAGTATTTT. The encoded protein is CATSRAPPLGDTQYF.

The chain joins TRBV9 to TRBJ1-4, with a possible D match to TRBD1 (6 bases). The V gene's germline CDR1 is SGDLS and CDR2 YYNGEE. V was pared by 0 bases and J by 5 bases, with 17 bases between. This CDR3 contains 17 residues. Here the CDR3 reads CASSVGGARTINEKLFF. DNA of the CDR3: TGTGCCAGCAGCGTAGGGGGGGCGCGGACCATAAATGAAAAACTGTTTTTT.

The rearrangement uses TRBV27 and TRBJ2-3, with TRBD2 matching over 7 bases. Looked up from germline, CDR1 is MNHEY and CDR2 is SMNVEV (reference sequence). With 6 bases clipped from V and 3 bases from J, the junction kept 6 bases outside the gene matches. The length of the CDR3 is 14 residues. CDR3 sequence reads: CASSIGLVTDTQYF. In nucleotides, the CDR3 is TGTGCCAGCAGCATAGGACTAGTAACAGATACGCAGTATTTT.

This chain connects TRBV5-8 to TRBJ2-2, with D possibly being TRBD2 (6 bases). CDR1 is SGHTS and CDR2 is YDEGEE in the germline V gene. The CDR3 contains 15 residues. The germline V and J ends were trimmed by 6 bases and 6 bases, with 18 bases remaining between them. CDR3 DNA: TGTGCCAGCATGTCACGGGGGAGGTGGCCCGGGGAGCTGTTTTTT. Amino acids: CASMSRGRWPGELFF.

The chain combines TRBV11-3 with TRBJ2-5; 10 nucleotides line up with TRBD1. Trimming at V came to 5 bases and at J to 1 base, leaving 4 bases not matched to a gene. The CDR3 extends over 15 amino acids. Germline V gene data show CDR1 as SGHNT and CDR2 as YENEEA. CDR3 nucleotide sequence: TGTGCCAGCAGCGCGGGACAGGGGAGCCAAGAGACCCAGTACTTC. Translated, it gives CASSAGQGSQETQYF.

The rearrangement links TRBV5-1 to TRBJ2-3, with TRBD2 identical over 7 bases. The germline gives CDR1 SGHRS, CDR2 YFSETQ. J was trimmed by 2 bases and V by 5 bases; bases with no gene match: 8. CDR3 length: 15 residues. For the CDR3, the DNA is TGCGCCAGCAGTCCCGGGACTATCCCCACAGATACGCAGTATTTT. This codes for CASSPGTIPTDTQYF.

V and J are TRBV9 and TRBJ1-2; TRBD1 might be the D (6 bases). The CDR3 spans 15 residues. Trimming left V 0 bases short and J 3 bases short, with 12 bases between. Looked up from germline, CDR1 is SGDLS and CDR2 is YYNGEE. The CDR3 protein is CASSVVGGPYYGYTF. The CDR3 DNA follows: TGTGCCAGCAGCGTAGTGGGGGGGCCCTACTATGGCTACACCTTC.

The CDR3 coding sequence is TGTGCCAGCAGTTTCTTCCAGGGCACTGAAGCTTTCTTT. Its protein product is CASSFFQGTEAFF. The rearrangement uses TRBV6-5 and TRBJ1-1; tentative D call: TRBD1 (5 bases). Trimming shortened V by 4 bases and J by 4 bases, and 10 bases separated the two germline ends. Germline CDR1 is MNHEY and CDR2 is SVGAGI. The CDR3 length is 13 residues.

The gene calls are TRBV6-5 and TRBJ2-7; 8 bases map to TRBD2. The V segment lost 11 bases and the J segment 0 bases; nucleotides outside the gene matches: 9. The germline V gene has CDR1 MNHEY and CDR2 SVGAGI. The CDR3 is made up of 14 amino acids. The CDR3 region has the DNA TGTGCCGCCGGGAGGGCACCAAGCTCCTACGAGCAGTACTTC. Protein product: CAAGRAPSSYEQYF.